This is a list of T cell receptor beta chains from one sample in a study of blood T cell repertoires in COVID-19. Profiled with immunoSEQ multiplex PCR; TCRdb holds only in-frame clones, not every one. The sample consists of 80,000 to 95,000 clones, approximately 85% of them appearing once. The material sequenced was peripheral blood. The receptors were sampled from a human donor in a cohort sampled during active COVID-19. The CDR3 runs from the conserved cysteine through the conserved F or W. The D gene is left open where the match is weak. Clone size is shown for a subset of rows, as once, few, many or a class of expanded clone.

cdr3_nt cdr3_aa clone_size v_call d_call j_call
TGTGCCAGCAGTGAACCGCCCGGTAGCGGGAGGGCGGGCGGGGAGCTGTTTTTT CASSEPPGSGRAGGELFF - TRBV6-1 TRBD2 TRBJ2-2
TGTGCCACCAGTGATTTGTTCGGCGGGGAAAGAAATGAGCAGTTCTTC CATSDLFGGERNEQFF - TRBV24-1 - TRBJ2-1
TGTGCCAGCAGTACGCCCTTCGGGCGGGGGGGCCATATCGGCACCGGGGAGCTGTTTTTT CASSTPFGRGGHIGTGELFF - TRBV6-2/TRBV6-3 TRBD2 TRBJ2-2
TGCGCCAGCAGCCAGGGACAGGGTACCTCTGAAGCTTTCTTT CASSQGQGTSEAFF - TRBV4-3 TRBD1 TRBJ1-1
TGTGCCAGCACCCGGGTGGGGGAGGGACAGCCCCAGCATTTT CASTRVGEGQPQHF - TRBV7-8 - TRBJ1-5
TGCGCCAGCAGCCAGGGCCGGAGGGGGCCGGGGACTGAAGCTTTCTTT CASSQGRRGPGTEAFF - TRBV4-3 TRBD1 TRBJ1-1
TGTGCCACCAGCCCCCGGACTAGCGGGGCCGGAGATACGCAGTATTTT CATSPRTSGAGDTQYF once TRBV15 TRBD2 TRBJ2-3
TGTGCCAGCAGTTCCGAGAGCACAGATACGCAGTATTTT CASSSESTDTQYF - TRBV6-5 - TRBJ2-3
TGCGCCAGCAGTGGCGCGGGGGCTAGCACAGATACGCAGTATTTT CASSGAGASTDTQYF - TRBV10-2 - TRBJ2-3
TGTGCCAGCAGCCTCGGGCGGACTACCACTTGGGATGAGCAGTTCTTC CASSLGRTTTWDEQFF - TRBV7-2 - TRBJ2-1
TGTGCCAGCAGCCAGGGTTCGGGGGGGGGCACAGATACGCAGTATTTT CASSQGSGGGTDTQYF - TRBV4-2 TRBD2 TRBJ2-3
TGTGCCAGTAGTACCCAACTAGCGATCCAAACCCCCTCCGAGCAGTACTTC CASSTQLAIQTPSEQYF - TRBV19 TRBD2 TRBJ2-7
TGCGCCAGCAGCCAAGATATCGGGGGGCGCGCCGGGGAGCTGTTTTTT CASSQDIGGRAGELFF - TRBV4-1 - TRBJ2-2
TGTGCCAGCAGTGAAGCACTAGGCGGGGTCACTGAAGCTTTCTTT CASSEALGGVTEAFF - TRBV2 - TRBJ1-1
TGTGCCAGCAGCGAATTCGGGCGGGTCACAGATACGCAGTATTTT CASSEFGRVTDTQYF - TRBV5-6 - TRBJ2-3
TGTGCCAGTAGATTACAGGAGAACACCGGGGAGCTGTTTTTT CASRLQENTGELFF - TRBV19 - TRBJ2-2
TGTGCCAGCAGCAACACAAGAGAAGACAGGGGGGACTATGGCTACACCTTC CASSNTREDRGDYGYTF - TRBV21-1 - TRBJ1-2
TGTGCCATCAGGACGGACAGTCTGGACACTGAAGCTTTCTTT CAIRTDSLDTEAFF - TRBV10-3 - TRBJ1-1
TGTGCCACCAGCAGGTACTCCGGGACAGGAGTAACCGGGGAGCTGTTTTTT CATSRYSGTGVTGELFF once TRBV15 TRBD1 TRBJ2-2
TGTGCCAGCAGTTTATTCCAGGGAGGGAATTCGGGCAATCAGCCCCAGCATTTT CASSLFQGGNSGNQPQHF - TRBV28 - TRBJ1-5
TGTGCCAGCAGCGGACAGGGGGTAGGTCTTCAGGAGACCCAGTACTTC CASSGQGVGLQETQYF - TRBV9 TRBD1 TRBJ2-5
TGTGCCAGCAGCACCGGGACTAGCCCTAAAGAGACCCAGTACTTC CASSTGTSPKETQYF - TRBV11-1 TRBD2 TRBJ2-5
TGTGCCAGCAGCTTAGGTACACAGGAGATGAACTATGGCTACACCTTC CASSLGTQEMNYGYTF - TRBV7-2 - TRBJ1-2